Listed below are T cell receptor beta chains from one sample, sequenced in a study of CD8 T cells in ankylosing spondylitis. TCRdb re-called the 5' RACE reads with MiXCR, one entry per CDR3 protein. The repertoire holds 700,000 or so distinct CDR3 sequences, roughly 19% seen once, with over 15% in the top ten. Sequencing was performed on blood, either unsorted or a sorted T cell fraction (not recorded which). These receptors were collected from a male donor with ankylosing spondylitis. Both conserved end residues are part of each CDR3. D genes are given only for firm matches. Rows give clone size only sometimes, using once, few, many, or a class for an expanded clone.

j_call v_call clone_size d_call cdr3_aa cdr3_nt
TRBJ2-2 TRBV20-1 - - CSAQFPLNTGELFF TGCAGTGCCCAGTTTCCCCTGAACACCGGGGAGCTGTTTTTT
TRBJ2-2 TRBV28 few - CASARRNTGELFF TGTGCCAGCGCCAGGAGGAACACCGGGGAGCTGTTTTTT
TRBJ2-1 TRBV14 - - CASSHLGVTYNEQFF TGTGCCAGCAGCCACCTCGGGGTAACCTACAATGAGCAGTTCTTC
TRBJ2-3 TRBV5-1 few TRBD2 CASRSTSADTQYF TGCGCCAGCAGATCCACTAGCGCAGATACGCAGTATTTT
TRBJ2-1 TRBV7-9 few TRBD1 CASSGQGIYNEQFF TGTGCCAGCAGCGGACAGGGTATCTACAATGAGCAGTTCTTC
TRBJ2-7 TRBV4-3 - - CASSQDLETAQYF TGCGCCAGCAGCCAAGATCTTGAGACTGCCCAGTACTTC
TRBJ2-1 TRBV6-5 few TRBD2 CASSYSISSGRNEQFF TGTGCCAGCAGTTACTCGATCTCTAGCGGGAGGAATGAGCAGTTCTTC
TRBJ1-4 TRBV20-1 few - CSARDRIGHEKLFF TGCAGTGCTAGAGATCGAATAGGGCATGAAAAACTGTTTTTT
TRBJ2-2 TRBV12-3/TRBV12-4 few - CASSSRWAPNTGELFF TGTGCCAGCAGTTCCAGGTGGGCGCCGAACACCGGGGAGCTGTTTTTT
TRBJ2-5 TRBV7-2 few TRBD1 CASLRTGGSETQYF TGTGCCAGCTTAAGGACAGGGGGCAGTGAGACCCAGTACTTC
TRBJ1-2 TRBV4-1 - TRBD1 CASSHRGTGPYGYTF TGCGCCAGCAGCCACCGCGGGACAGGCCCTTATGGCTACACCTTC
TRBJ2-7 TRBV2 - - CASVGRRIYEQYF TGTGCCAGCGTAGGACGGAGAATCTACGAGCAGTACTTC
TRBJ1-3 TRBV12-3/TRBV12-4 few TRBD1 CASSFARTGVGNTIYF TGTGCCAGCAGTTTCGCACGGACAGGGGTTGGAAACACCATATATTTT
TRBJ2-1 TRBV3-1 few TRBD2 CASSKLAGAENEQFF TGTGCCAGCAGCAAACTAGCGGGAGCGGAAAATGAGCAGTTCTTC
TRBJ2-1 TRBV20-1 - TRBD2 CSATPGTRLDEQFF TGCAGTGCTACCCCCGGGACTAGACTCGATGAGCAGTTCTTC
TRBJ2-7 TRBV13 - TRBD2 CASSHQTSGDPYEQYF TGTGCCAGCAGCCACCAGACTAGCGGGGATCCCTACGAGCAGTACTTC
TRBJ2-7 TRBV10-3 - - CAISESSSKRYEQYF TGTGCCATCAGTGAGTCGTCTAGTAAACGATACGAGCAGTACTTC
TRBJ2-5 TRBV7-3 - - CASSLWWATRKVETQYF TGTGCCAGCAGCTTATGGTGGGCAACTAGGAAGGTTGAGACCCAGTACTTC
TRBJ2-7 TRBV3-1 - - CASSQGESRWQYF TGTGCCAGCAGCCAAGGAGAGAGTAGGTGGCAGTACTTC
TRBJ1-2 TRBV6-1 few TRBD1 CASSPGTGGADGYTF TGTGCCAGCAGCCCCGGGACAGGGGGCGCCGATGGCTACACCTTC
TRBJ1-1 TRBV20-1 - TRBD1 CSARGDSAMNTEAFF TGCAGTGCTAGAGGGGACAGCGCTATGAACACTGAAGCTTTCTTT
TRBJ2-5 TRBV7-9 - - CASSFAGLSETQYF TGTGCCAGCAGCTTTGCAGGGTTGTCAGAGACCCAGTACTTC
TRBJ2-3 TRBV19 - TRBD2 CASSTAGDTDTQYF TGTGCCAGTAGTACGGCGGGGGACACAGATACGCAGTATTTT
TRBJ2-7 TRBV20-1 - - CSARDLGSDYEQYF TGCAGTGCTAGAGATTTAGGATCAGACTACGAGCAGTACTTC